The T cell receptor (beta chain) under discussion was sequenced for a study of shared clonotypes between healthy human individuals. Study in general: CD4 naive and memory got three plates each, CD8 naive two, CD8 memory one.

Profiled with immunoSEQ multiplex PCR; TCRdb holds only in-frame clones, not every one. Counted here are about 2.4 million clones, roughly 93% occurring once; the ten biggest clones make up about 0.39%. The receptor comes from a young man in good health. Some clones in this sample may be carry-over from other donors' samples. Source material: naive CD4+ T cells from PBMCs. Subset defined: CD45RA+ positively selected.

CDR3 nucleotides: TGTGCCAGTAACGGGCAGTCTCGGACCCAGTACTTC. Residues: CASNGQSRTQYF. The J gene is TRBJ2-5, the V gene TRBV19; unclear D gene. Germline CDR1 is LNHDA and CDR2 is SQIVND (reference sequence). The CDR3 length is 12 residues. V gave up 7 bases and J gave up 7 bases, with 13 bases separating them.